Here is one T cell receptor beta chain with its context. Antigen specificity is unknown. This sample is drawn from a study of T cell responses to AZD1222 COVID-19 vaccine. Points from the study as a whole: The study identified only five or six AZD1222 recipients as seropositive at baseline. It should be noted that donors were predominantly white British and more often female, and clonal diversity was possibly underestimated.

J was trimmed by 1 base and V by 4 bases; bases with no gene match: 9. This CDR3 is 16 amino acids long. Germline V lookup: CDR1 MNHEY, CDR2 SMNVEV (reference sequence). This table comes from immunoSEQ multiplex PCR, and its TCRdb copy is limited to in-frame clones, with some not included. The sample records about 150,000 clones, under 95% being singletons. The origin of this receptor is an adult who received the AZD1222 COVID-19 vaccine. This chain connects TRBV27 to TRBJ2-7; 8 positions agree with TRBD1. The sequencing used peripheral blood, collected 28 days after the second AZD1222 dose. CDR3 in DNA: TGTGCCAGCAGTTCCCTCAATGGACAGGGATCCTACGAGCAGTACTTC. Encoded protein: CASSSLNGQGSYEQYF.